The 7 T cell receptor beta chains reported below all come from one sample, sequenced in a study of shared clonotypes between healthy human individuals. Assay used: immunoSEQ multiplex PCR; TCRdb lists only in-frame clones, some missing. The sample consists of roughly 2 million clones, about 94% of them appearing once. The sample was naive CD4+ T cells sorted from blood. As for subset: CD45RA+ positively selected. The receptors originated from a young man in good health.

The rearrangement joins TRBV10-2 to TRBJ2-7, with 8 bases aligning to TRBD2. Germline trimming cut 3 bases from V and 4 bases from J; bases unmatched to any gene: 5. CDR3 length: 14 residues. Germline values: CDR1 WSHSY, CDR2 SAAADI. CDR3 DNA: TGCGCCAGCAGTGACCCCCCGGGGGGGTACGAGCAGTACTTC. It yields the protein CASSDPPGGYEQYF.

The rearrangement links TRBV12-5 to TRBJ2-3, with 10 bases aligning to TRBD2. In germline, CDR1 is LGHNT, CDR2 FRNRAP. V lost 4 bases and J lost 6; bases outside the gene matches: 13. This CDR3 has 17 amino acids. Written as DNA, the CDR3 is TGTGCTAGTGGTTGGAACCCGAGCGGGAGGGGAACGGATACGCAGTATTTT. It is translated as CASGWNPSGRGTDTQYF.

J is TRBJ2-3 and V is TRBV5-1; TRBD2 agrees at 9 bases. CDR1 SGHRS and CDR2 YFSETQ come from the germline V gene. The CDR3 has 17 residues. The ends lost 4 bases at V and 5 bases at J; junction bases unmatched: 14. Here the CDR3 reads CASSPNRIAGDEDTQYF. DNA for the CDR3: TGCGCCAGCAGCCCAAATCGTATAGCGGGAGATGAAGATACGCAGTATTTT.

This sequence joins TRBV15 and TRBJ2-4; D call uncertain. CDR3 size: 14 residues. V lost 5 bases and J 11 bases, leaving 19 bases between the germline ends. Germline CDR1 LNHNV, CDR2 YYDKDF (reference sequence). The CDR3 is CATSVGSSIGVQYF. CDR3 sequence (DNA): TGTGCCACCAGCGTCGGTAGTTCGATTGGGGTTCAGTACTTC.

V and J are TRBV7-2 and TRBJ2-3; D possibly matches TRBD1 or TRBD2 (5 bases each). The CDR3 runs to 14 residues. Germline V gene sequence: CDR1 SGHTA, CDR2 FQGNSA. Trimming shortened V by 5 bases and J by 1 base, and 10 bases separated the two germline ends. The CDR3 bases are TGTGCCAGCAGCGGTAGGGACCGCACAGATACGCAGTATTTT. Translated, it gives CASSGRDRTDTQYF.

The V and J genes are TRBV9 and TRBJ1-4; TRBD1 agrees at 8 bases. Losses at the gene ends were 4 bases for V and 0 bases for J; bases not matched to a gene: 8. Germline CDR1 and CDR2: SGDLS and YYNGEE. CDR3 length: 17 amino acids. CDR3 DNA sequence: TGTGCCAGCAGCCCGCGGGACAGGCTTGCAACTAATGAAAAACTGTTTTTT. It is translated as CASSPRDRLATNEKLFF.

The V call is TRBV5-1, the J call TRBJ1-1; TRBD1 might be the D (5 bases). The V and J ends lost 4 bases and 1 base respectively, with 14 bases between them. Germline V gives CDR1 SGHRS, CDR2 YFSETQ. The CDR3 length is 15 residues. This CDR3 is CASSARDGRNTEAFF. DNA for the CDR3: TGCGCCAGCAGCGCCAGGGACGGACGGAACACTGAAGCTTTCTTT.